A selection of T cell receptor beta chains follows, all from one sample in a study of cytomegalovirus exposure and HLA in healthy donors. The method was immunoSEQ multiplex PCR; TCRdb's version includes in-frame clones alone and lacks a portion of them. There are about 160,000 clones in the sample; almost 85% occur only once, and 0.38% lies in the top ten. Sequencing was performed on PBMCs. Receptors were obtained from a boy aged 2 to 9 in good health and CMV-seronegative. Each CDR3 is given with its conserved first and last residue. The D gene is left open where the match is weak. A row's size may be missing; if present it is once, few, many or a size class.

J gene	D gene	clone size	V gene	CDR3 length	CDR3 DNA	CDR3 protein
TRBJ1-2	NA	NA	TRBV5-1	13	TGCGCCAGCAGCAGCGGGACGGAATATGGCTACACCTTC	CASSSGTEYGYTF
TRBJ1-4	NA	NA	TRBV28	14	TGTGCCAGCAGTATGAGGGGGTTTGACGAAAAACTGTTTTTT	CASSMRGFDEKLFF
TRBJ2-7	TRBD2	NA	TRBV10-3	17	TGTGCCATCAGTGAGGCGAGGGAACTAGCGGGAGAATACGAGCAGTACTTC	CAISEARELAGEYEQYF
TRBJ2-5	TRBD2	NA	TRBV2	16	TGTGCCAGCAGTGATCGGACTAGCGGGATTGGAGAGACCCAGTACTTC	CASSDRTSGIGETQYF
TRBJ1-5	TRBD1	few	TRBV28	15	TGTGCCAGCAGTTTGGGGGACAGGCCGGCTCAGCCCCAGCATTTT	CASSLGDRPAQPQHF
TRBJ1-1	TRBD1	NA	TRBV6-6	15	TGTGCCAGCAGTACCGGGACAGGGCGGGACACTGAAGCTTTCTTT	CASSTGTGRDTEAFF
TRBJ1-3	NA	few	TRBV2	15	TGTGCCAGCAGTGAACGCAGGGAAGCTGGAAACACCATATATTTT	CASSERREAGNTIYF
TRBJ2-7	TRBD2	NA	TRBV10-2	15	TGCGCCAGCAGTGCGCTAGCGGGAGGGCTGGACGAGCAGTACTTC	CASSALAGGLDEQYF
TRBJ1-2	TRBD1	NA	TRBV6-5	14	TGTGCCAGCAGTCCGGGACAGAGTCCTTATGGCTACACCTTC	CASSPGQSPYGYTF
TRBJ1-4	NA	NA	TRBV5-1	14	TGCGCCAGCAGCCCCGGGGAAGGCGGGGAAAAACTGTTTTTT	CASSPGEGGEKLFF
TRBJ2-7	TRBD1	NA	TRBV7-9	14	TGTGCCAGCAGCTCACAAGACAGGGTGTACGAGCAGTACTTC	CASSSQDRVYEQYF
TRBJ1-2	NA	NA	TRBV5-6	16	TGTGCCAGCAGCGCGGACCGGGATCGGAGGAGCTATGGCTACACCTTC	CASSADRDRRSYGYTF
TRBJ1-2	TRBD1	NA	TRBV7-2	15	TGTGCCAGCAGCTTAGCGTTGGCAGGGGGCTATGGCTACACCTTC	CASSLALAGGYGYTF
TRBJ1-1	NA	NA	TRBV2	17	TGTGCCAGCAGTGAATATCGGGTTGGGCAGGGTATCGCTGAAGCTTTCTTT	CASSEYRVGQGIAEAFF
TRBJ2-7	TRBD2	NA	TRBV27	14	TGTGCCAGCAGTCCCGGACTAGCGCCCTACGAGCAGTACTTC	CASSPGLAPYEQYF
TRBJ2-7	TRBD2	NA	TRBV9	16	TGTGCCAGCAGCGTAGGGCTAGCGGGCTTCTCCTACGAGCAGTACTTC	CASSVGLAGFSYEQYF
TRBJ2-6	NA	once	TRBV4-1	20	TGCGCCAGCAGCCAAGATGGTCGGGGTTACAGTTTCTCTGGGGCCAACGTCCTGACTTTC	CASSQDGRGYSFSGANVLTF